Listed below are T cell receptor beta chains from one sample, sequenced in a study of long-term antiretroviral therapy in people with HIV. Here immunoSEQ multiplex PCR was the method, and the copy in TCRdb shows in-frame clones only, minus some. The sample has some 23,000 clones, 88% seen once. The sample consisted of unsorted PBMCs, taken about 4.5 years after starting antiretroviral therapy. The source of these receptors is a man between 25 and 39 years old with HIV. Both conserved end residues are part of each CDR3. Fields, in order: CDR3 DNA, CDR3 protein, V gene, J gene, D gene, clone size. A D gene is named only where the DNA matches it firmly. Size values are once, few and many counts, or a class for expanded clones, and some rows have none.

DNA: TGTGCCAGCAGCTCAACAGGGGAGACCAATCAGCCCCAGCATTTT; CDR3: CASSSTGETNQPQHF; V: TRBV5-4; J: TRBJ1-5; D: TRBD1; size: -
DNA: TGTGCCAGCTCACTAAAGGACACTCACTACGGAAACACCATATATTTT; CDR3: CASSLKDTHYGNTIYF; V: TRBV18; J: TRBJ1-3; D: -; size: -
DNA: TGTGCCAGTAGTATAGGTCCAGGGGCTGAAGCTTTCTTT; CDR3: CASSIGPGAEAFF; V: TRBV19; J: TRBJ1-1; D: -; size: -
DNA: TGTGCCAGCAGCCAAGGACAGGGCGCGAACACCGGGGAGCTGTTTTTT; CDR3: CASSQGQGANTGELFF; V: TRBV4-2; J: TRBJ2-2; D: TRBD1; size: -
DNA: TGTGCCAGTAGCCCGAACGGGGGAACAGCTTTCTTT; CDR3: CASSPNGGTAFF; V: TRBV19; J: TRBJ1-1; D: -; size: -
DNA: TGTGCCATCAGCCGATCGAATCAGCCCCAGCATTTT; CDR3: CAISRSNQPQHF; V: TRBV10-3; J: TRBJ1-5; D: -; size: -
DNA: TGTGCCAGCAGCGTGGACGGGAACTATGGCTACACCTTC; CDR3: CASSVDGNYGYTF; V: TRBV9; J: TRBJ1-2; D: -; size: -
DNA: TGTGCCAGCAGCTTACGGGGCGGAGGCACTGAAGCTTTCTTT; CDR3: CASSLRGGGTEAFF; V: TRBV11-3; J: TRBJ1-1; D: -; size: -
DNA: TGTGCCAGTAGCGCCTTCGTCGCCGGCTCTGGGGCCAACGTCCTGACTTTC; CDR3: CASSAFVAGSGANVLTF; V: TRBV19; J: TRBJ2-6; D: -; size: -
DNA: TGTGCCAGCAGCACCGACAGGGCCACTGAAGCTTTCTTT; CDR3: CASSTDRATEAFF; V: TRBV14; J: TRBJ1-1; D: TRBD1; size: -
DNA: TGCAGCGTGGAAAACAGGTTCATGAACACTGAAGCTTTCTTT; CDR3: CSVENRFMNTEAFF; V: TRBV29-1; J: TRBJ1-1; D: -; size: -
DNA: TGCGCCAGCAGCCAAGACAGGGGACTCACCTACGAGCAGTACTTC; CDR3: CASSQDRGLTYEQYF; V: TRBV4-1; J: TRBJ2-7; D: -; size: -
DNA: TGTGCCAGCAGCTTAGGGGATTTGGAGTACTTC; CDR3: CASSLGDLEYF; V: TRBV7-9; J: TRBJ2-7; D: -; size: -
DNA: TGTGCCAGCAGAACGACAGGGACTGGAAACACCATATATTTT; CDR3: CASRTTGTGNTIYF; V: TRBV7-2; J: TRBJ1-3; D: TRBD1; size: -
DNA: TGCGCCAGCAGTGACCCCGGGACTAGCACCCATGAGCAGTTCTTC; CDR3: CASSDPGTSTHEQFF; V: TRBV10-1; J: TRBJ2-1; D: TRBD2; size: -
DNA: TGTGCCAGCAGCCATGGGGTCCAGGCAGAGAACACCGGGGAGCTGTTTTTT; CDR3: CASSHGVQAENTGELFF; V: TRBV7-9; J: TRBJ2-2; D: -; size: -
DNA: TGTGCCAGCCTCCGGGAGATTGGGTCCTACGAGCAGTACTTC; CDR3: CASLREIGSYEQYF; V: TRBV27; J: TRBJ2-7; D: -; size: few
DNA: TGTGCCAGCAGCTTGGACAGGGGTCCTTACACCGGGGAGCTGTTTTTT; CDR3: CASSLDRGPYTGELFF; V: TRBV5-4; J: TRBJ2-2; D: TRBD1; size: -
DNA: TGTGCCAGCAGCCTTCGGGGAGTGGCTGAAGCTTTCTTT; CDR3: CASSLRGVAEAFF; V: TRBV5-4; J: TRBJ1-1; D: -; size: -
DNA: TGTGCCAGCAGCTTACGGGGGGCTCTTAACACCGGGGAGCTGTTTTTT; CDR3: CASSLRGALNTGELFF; V: TRBV7-8; J: TRBJ2-2; D: -; size: -
DNA: TGTGCCAGCAGACTCCGGGACTTCACCGGGGAGCTGTTTTTT; CDR3: CASRLRDFTGELFF; V: TRBV6-6; J: TRBJ2-2; D: -; size: -
DNA: TGTGCCAGCAGCGAGGGGGGCGGCAATCAGCCCCAGCATTTT; CDR3: CASSEGGGNQPQHF; V: TRBV6-1; J: TRBJ1-5; D: -; size: medium-sized
DNA: TGCGCCAGCAGCACATTGGACGGGGACACTGAAGCTTTCTTT; CDR3: CASSTLDGDTEAFF; V: TRBV4-1; J: TRBJ1-1; D: -; size: -
DNA: TGTGCCAGCAGCCAGACTAGCGGAAGCACAGATACGCAGTATTTT; CDR3: CASSQTSGSTDTQYF; V: TRBV13; J: TRBJ2-3; D: TRBD2; size: -
DNA: TGTGCCAGCTCCCCAAGGGGCCCGCTAGGACAGGGAGAAGGACCCCAGCATTTT; CDR3: CASSPRGPLGQGEGPQHF; V: TRBV18; J: TRBJ1-5; D: TRBD1; size: -
DNA: TGTGCCAGCAGTTCTAGCCCAGATACGCAGTATTTT; CDR3: CASSSSPDTQYF; V: TRBV13; J: TRBJ2-3; D: -; size: -
DNA: TGCGCCAGCAGACCTCGACAGGGGGCCTGCGAGCAGTACTTC; CDR3: CASRPRQGACEQYF; V: TRBV23-1; J: TRBJ2-7; D: TRBD1; size: -
DNA: TGTGCCAGCAGTCGCCTCCGGGACCCTTGGAACACCATATATTTT; CDR3: CASSRLRDPWNTIYF; V: TRBV2; J: TRBJ1-3; D: -; size: -
DNA: TGTGCCTGGAGCGTAAGGGGGCATGATGGAAACACCATATATTTT; CDR3: CAWSVRGHDGNTIYF; V: TRBV30; J: TRBJ1-3; D: TRBD1; size: few
DNA: TGTGCCAGCAGTACTAGCGGCTACGAGCAGTACTTC; CDR3: CASSTSGYEQYF; V: TRBV2; J: TRBJ2-7; D: TRBD2; size: -
DNA: TGTGCCAGCAGTCCCGGGACAGGTTCCTCCTATGGCTACACCTTC; CDR3: CASSPGTGSSYGYTF; V: TRBV6-5; J: TRBJ1-2; D: TRBD1; size: once
DNA: TGTGCCAGCGACCCGGGAGACAGAGCCTACGAGCAGTACTTC; CDR3: CASDPGDRAYEQYF; V: TRBV14; J: TRBJ2-7; D: -; size: -
DNA: TGTGCCAGCAGTCAGGGCCCCTACGAGCAGTACTTC; CDR3: CASSQGPYEQYF; V: TRBV6-1; J: TRBJ2-7; D: -; size: -
DNA: TGTGCCAGCAGCCCAGGGACGCCTGGTAGAACACCCCTCCACTTT; CDR3: CASSPGTPGRTPLHF; V: TRBV7-8; J: TRBJ1-6; D: -; size: -
DNA: TGTGCCAGCAGTGGACAGGGAGGGGAAAAACTGTTTTTT; CDR3: CASSGQGGEKLFF; V: TRBV7-9; J: TRBJ1-4; D: TRBD1; size: -
DNA: TGTGCCAGCAGCCTAAGGCGACTAGCGGGAGGGGACACAGATACGCAGTATTTT; CDR3: CASSLRRLAGGDTDTQYF; V: TRBV7-9; J: TRBJ2-3; D: TRBD2; size: -
DNA: TGTGCCAGCAGCCAACCTACGGGGTTGGGGTCCTACGAGCAGTACTTC; CDR3: CASSQPTGLGSYEQYF; V: TRBV27; J: TRBJ2-7; D: -; size: -
DNA: TGTGCCAGCGGGGCAGGGGCAAGCCAGTACTTC; CDR3: CASGAGASQYF; V: TRBV2; J: TRBJ2-7; D: -; size: few
DNA: TGTGCCAGCAGCGCCGGGGATGAGCAGTTCTTC; CDR3: CASSAGDEQFF; V: TRBV9; J: TRBJ2-1; D: -; size: -
DNA: TGTGCCAGCAGTTACACTGGGGCCAACGTCCTGACTTTC; CDR3: CASSYTGANVLTF; V: TRBV6-6; J: TRBJ2-6; D: -; size: -
DNA: TGTGCCAGCAGCTTAGCTGCGGGTCAGCCCCAGCATTTT; CDR3: CASSLAAGQPQHF; V: TRBV7-6; J: TRBJ1-5; D: -; size: once
DNA: TGTGCCAGCAGTGAACGGACAGGGGGTTCCGGGGAGCTGTTTTTT; CDR3: CASSERTGGSGELFF; V: TRBV25-1; J: TRBJ2-2; D: TRBD1; size: -
DNA: TGCGCCAGCAGCCTGGACTCGACTAGGGCAGATACGCAGTATTTT; CDR3: CASSLDSTRADTQYF; V: TRBV5-1; J: TRBJ2-3; D: -; size: -
DNA: TGTGCCAGCAGTCTGACTAGCGGGTACCCCTACGAGCAGTACTTC; CDR3: CASSLTSGYPYEQYF; V: TRBV14; J: TRBJ2-7; D: TRBD2; size: -
DNA: TGCAGCGTTGGAGGGAGCCCTAGCTCCTACGAGCAGTACTTC; CDR3: CSVGGSPSSYEQYF; V: TRBV29-1; J: TRBJ2-7; D: -; size: -
DNA: TGCGCCAGCAGCTTGACAGACAATCAGCCCCAGCATTTT; CDR3: CASSLTDNQPQHF; V: TRBV5-1; J: TRBJ1-5; D: -; size: few
DNA: TGTGCCAGCAGCTTTCGGGGTTCACCCCTCCACTTT; CDR3: CASSFRGSPLHF; V: TRBV5-4; J: TRBJ1-6; D: -; size: -
DNA: TGTGCCTGGAGTCCCATGGGGCTCTACGAGCAGTACTTC; CDR3: CAWSPMGLYEQYF; V: TRBV30; J: TRBJ2-7; D: -; size: -
DNA: TGCAGTGCTAGAGATCTGAGTGAGCAGTTCTTC; CDR3: CSARDLSEQFF; V: TRBV20-1; J: TRBJ2-1; D: -; size: -
DNA: TGTGCCAGTGGGCGGAGCACAGATACGCAGTATTTT; CDR3: CASGRSTDTQYF; V: TRBV13; J: TRBJ2-3; D: -; size: -
DNA: TGTGCCAGCAGTTCGCGTGACACGTTGGTGTTCTTC; CDR3: CASSSRDTLVFF; V: TRBV27; J: TRBJ2-1; D: -; size: -
DNA: TGTGCCAGCGGCGACTTTGACAGGGATCCAGATACGCAGTATTTT; CDR3: CASGDFDRDPDTQYF; V: TRBV5-4; J: TRBJ2-3; D: TRBD1; size: -
DNA: TGTGCCAGCAGTTACTCGAGCCATGCGGCCCCGTTCTTC; CDR3: CASSYSSHAAPFF; V: TRBV6-5; J: TRBJ2-1; D: -; size: -
DNA: TGTGCCAGCAGCCCCCGGGGGGGGTACCTCTACGAGCAGTACTTC; CDR3: CASSPRGGYLYEQYF; V: TRBV7-2; J: TRBJ2-7; D: TRBD2; size: -
DNA: TGTGCCAGCAGCCTTCAGACAGCGAACACTGAAGCTTTCTTT; CDR3: CASSLQTANTEAFF; V: TRBV16; J: TRBJ1-1; D: -; size: -
DNA: TGTGCCAGCACCCGGGACATACAAGAGACCCAGTACTTC; CDR3: CASTRDIQETQYF; V: TRBV2; J: TRBJ2-5; D: -; size: -
DNA: TGTGCCAGCAGCCCCTGGGGTAGGGTCGGCACTGAAGCTTTCTTT; CDR3: CASSPWGRVGTEAFF; V: TRBV7-8; J: TRBJ1-1; D: -; size: -
DNA: TGTGCCAGCAGCCCATTACTAGCGGCCTCCTACAATGAGCAGTTCTTC; CDR3: CASSPLLAASYNEQFF; V: TRBV7-3; J: TRBJ2-1; D: TRBD2; size: once